The 3 T cell receptor beta chains in this list originate from one sample, sequenced in a study of blood T cell repertoires in COVID-19. Sequencing was performed with immunoSEQ multiplex PCR; in TCRdb, only in-frame clones are kept and a portion is missing. The table records about 72,000 clones, 82% of them present only once. Source material: peripheral blood. The receptors stem from a human donor in a cohort sampled during active COVID-19.

This chain links TRBV4-1 with TRBJ2-5; possible D gene TRBD2, 7 bases. V was pared by 2 bases and J by 4 bases, with 20 bases between. The CDR3 has 17 amino acids. Per the germline V gene, CDR1 is MGHRA and CDR2 is YSYEKL. CDR3 sequence (DNA): TGCGCCAGCAGCCAATATACCGGGGGGCTTGGGGGAGAGACCCAGTACTTC. It codes for CASSQYTGGLGGETQYF.

CDR3 protein: CASTRGSSGANVLTF. CDR3 DNA sequence: TGCGCCAGCACAAGGGGTAGCTCTGGGGCCAACGTCCTGACTTTC. V is TRBV5-1 and J is TRBJ2-6, with D possibly being TRBD1 (5 bases). Germline values: CDR1 SGHRS, CDR2 YFSETQ. The V gene lost 6 bases and the J gene lost 0 bases, with 10 bases spanning the gap. This CDR3 contains 15 residues.

The genes are TRBV2 and TRBJ1-5; 8 positions agree with TRBD1. J was trimmed by 6 bases and V by 4 bases; bases with no gene match: 5. The CDR3 is 14 residues long. CDR1 is SNHLY and CDR2 is FYNNEI in the germline V gene. CDR3 region: CASSGTGIFQPQHF. DNA for the CDR3: TGTGCCAGCAGTGGGACAGGGATATTTCAGCCCCAGCATTTT. Together with reference TRBV2 and TRBJ1-5, the CDR3 gives the full variable domain: EPEVTQTPSHQVTQMGQEVILRCVPISNHLYFYWYRQILGQKVEFLVSFYNNEISEKSEIFDDQFSVERPDGSNFTLKIRSTKLEDSAMYFCASSGTGIFQPQHFGDGTRLSIL.